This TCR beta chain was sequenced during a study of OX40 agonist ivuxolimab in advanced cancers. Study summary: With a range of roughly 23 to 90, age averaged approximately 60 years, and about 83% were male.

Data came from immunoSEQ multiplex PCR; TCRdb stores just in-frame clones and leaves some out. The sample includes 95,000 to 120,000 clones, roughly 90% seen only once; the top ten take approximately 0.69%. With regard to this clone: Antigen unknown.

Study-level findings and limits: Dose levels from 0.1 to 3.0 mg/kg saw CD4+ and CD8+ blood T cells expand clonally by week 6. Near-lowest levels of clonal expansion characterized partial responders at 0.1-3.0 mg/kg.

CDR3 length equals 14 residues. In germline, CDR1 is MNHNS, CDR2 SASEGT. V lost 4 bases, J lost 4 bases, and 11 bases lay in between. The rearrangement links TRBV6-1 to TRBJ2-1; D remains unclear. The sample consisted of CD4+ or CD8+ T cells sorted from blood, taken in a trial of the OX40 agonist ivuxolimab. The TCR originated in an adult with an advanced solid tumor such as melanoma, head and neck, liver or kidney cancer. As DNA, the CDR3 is TGTGCCAGCAGTGTGGCGGAAGATTACAATGAGCAGTTCTTC. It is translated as CASSVAEDYNEQFF.